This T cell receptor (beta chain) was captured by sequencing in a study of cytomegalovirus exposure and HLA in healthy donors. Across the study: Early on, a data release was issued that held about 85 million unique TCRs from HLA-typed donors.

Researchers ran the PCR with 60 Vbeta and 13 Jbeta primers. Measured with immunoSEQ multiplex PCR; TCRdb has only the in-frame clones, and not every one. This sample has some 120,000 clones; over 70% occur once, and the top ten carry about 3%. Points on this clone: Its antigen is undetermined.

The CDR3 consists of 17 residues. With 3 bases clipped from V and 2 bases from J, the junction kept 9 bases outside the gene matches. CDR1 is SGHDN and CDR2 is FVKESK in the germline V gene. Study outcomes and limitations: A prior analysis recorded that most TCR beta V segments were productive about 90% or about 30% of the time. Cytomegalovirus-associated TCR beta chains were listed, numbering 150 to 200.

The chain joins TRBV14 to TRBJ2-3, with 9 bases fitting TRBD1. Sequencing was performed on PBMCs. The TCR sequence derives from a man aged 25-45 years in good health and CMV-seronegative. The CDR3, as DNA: TGTGCCAGCAGCCAGGACAGGGGTGTGGAATACACAGATACGCAGTATTTT. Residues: CASSQDRGVEYTDTQYF.